The next 30 T cell receptor beta chains were all read from a single sample in a study of cytomegalovirus exposure and HLA in healthy donors. The PCR contained 60 Vbeta and 13 Jbeta primers. Sequencing was performed with immunoSEQ multiplex PCR; in TCRdb, only in-frame clones are kept and a portion is missing. The profile shows 65,000 to 85,000 clones, roughly 70% of them singletons. What was sequenced was PBMCs. These receptor sequences come from a man in his 60s in good health and CMV-seropositive.

The chain combines TRBV5-1 with TRBJ2-7; the match to TRBD1 covers 8 bases. From germline, CDR1 is SGHRS and CDR2 YFSETQ. This CDR3 is built from 15 residues. Germline trimming cut 3 bases from V and 1 base from J; bases unmatched to any gene: 6. The CDR3 here is CASSWQTGASYEQYF. CDR3 DNA: TGCGCCAGCAGCTGGCAGACAGGGGCTTCCTACGAGCAGTACTTC.

The chain carries TRBV15 and TRBJ2-7; TRBD1 might be the D (5 bases). CDR3 size: 15 residues. V lost 0 bases, J lost 3 bases, and 12 bases lay in between. Germline V lookup: CDR1 LNHNV, CDR2 YYDKDF (reference sequence). CDR3: CATSREAGSVYEQYF. The CDR3 nucleotides read TGTGCCACCAGCAGAGAGGCAGGGTCAGTCTACGAGCAGTACTTC. Variable domain in full (rest from reference TRBV15 and TRBJ2-7): DAMVIQNPRYQVTQFGKPVTLSCSQTLNHNVMYWYQQKSSQAPKLLFHYYDKDFNNEADTPDNFQSRRPNTSFCFLDIRSPGLGDTAMYLCATSREAGSVYEQYFGPGTRLTVT.

V usage is TRBV9 and J usage is TRBJ2-2, with 7 bases identical to TRBD2. The V gene's germline CDR1 is SGDLS and CDR2 YYNGEE. The CDR3 has 16 amino acids. V trimming: 2 bases; J trimming: 6 bases; junction bases outside the gene matches: 10. The CDR3 here is CASSVPGGIESGELFF. The CDR3 DNA reads TGTGCCAGCAGCGTTCCGGGAGGTATTGAGTCCGGGGAGCTGTTTTTT.

The V gene is TRBV27, the J gene TRBJ2-5; D is possibly TRBD1 (6 bases). The V end was cut by 5 bases, the J end by 2 bases, with 21 bases between. Germline V gives CDR1 MNHEY, CDR2 SMNVEV (reference sequence). This CDR3 contains 17 residues. CDR3 loop: CASSPPRTGTRQETQYF. CDR3 in DNA: TGTGCCAGCAGTCCCCCCCGCACCGGGACACGGCAAGAGACCCAGTACTTC.

This chain connects TRBV10-3 to TRBJ2-7; 7 bases map to TRBD2. V gave up 7 bases and J gave up 0 bases; unmatched junction bases: 3. CDR3 length equals 13 residues. Germline V gene lookup returns CDR1 ENHRY and CDR2 SYGVKD. CDR3 nucleotides: TGTGCCATCACGAGCGGGGTCTCCTACGAGCAGTACTTC. Encoded protein: CAITSGVSYEQYF.

The chain combines TRBV11-2 with TRBJ2-5; 9 bases are a match to TRBD2. The CDR3 loop spans 14 amino acids. V shed 2 bases, J shed 4 bases, and the junction held 2 bases outside the gene matches. The germline gives CDR1 SGHAT, CDR2 FQNNGV. The CDR3 reads CASSLTTSGETQYF. CDR3 DNA: TGTGCCAGCAGCTTAACGACTAGCGGAGAGACCCAGTACTTC.

This chain uses TRBV7-9 with TRBJ2-1, with D tentatively TRBD2 (6 bases). This CDR3 has 16 residues. Germline CDR1 SEHNR, CDR2 FQNEAQ (reference sequence). Trimming took off 5 bases at V and 1 base at J, with 15 bases between the two ends. This CDR3 reads CASSTPTSRSYNEQFF. DNA for the CDR3: TGTGCCAGCAGCACTCCTACTAGCAGATCCTACAATGAGCAGTTCTTC.

The rearrangement links TRBV5-6 to TRBJ1-4; 8 nucleotides align to TRBD1. The CDR3 is 14 residues long. Per germline, CDR1 SGHDT and CDR2 YYEEEE. The V gene end was trimmed by 4 bases and the J gene end by 12 bases; junction bases not matched to a gene: 11. The CDR3 region is CASSTGTGTLELFF. For the CDR3, the DNA is TGTGCCAGCAGCACCGGGACAGGAACGCTGGAACTGTTTTTT. Combining the CDR3 with reference TRBV5-6 and TRBJ1-4 gives the whole variable domain DAGVTQSPTHLIKTRGQQVTLRCSPKSGHDTVSWYQQALGQGPQFIFQYYEEEERQRGNFPDRFSGHQFPNYSSELNVNALLLGDSALYLCASSTGTGTLELFFGSGTQLSVL.

The V call is TRBV2, the J call TRBJ1-6; 11 nucleotides align to TRBD1. V shed 6 bases, J shed 5 bases, and the junction held 0 bases outside the gene matches. This CDR3 region has 14 residues. The germline V gene has CDR1 SNHLY and CDR2 FYNNEI. The chain's CDR3 is CASRGQGDNSPLHF. The CDR3 coding sequence is TGTGCCAGCAGGGGACAGGGGGATAATTCACCCCTCCACTTT.

The rearrangement joins TRBV4-3 to TRBJ2-3; maybe TRBD1 (6 bases). The CDR3 sequence is 14 residues long. Germline V gene data show CDR1 as LGHNA and CDR2 as YSLEER. V gave up 6 bases and J gave up 5 bases, with 15 bases separating them. The CDR3 DNA follows: TGCGCCAGCAGTCTTGAGAAAGGGGGAGATACGCAGTATTTT. Amino acids: CASSLEKGGDTQYF.

The chain carries TRBV5-1 and TRBJ2-2, with TRBD2 matching 7 bases. The J segment lost 6 bases and the V segment lost 4 bases, leaving 9 bases of the junction unmatched. The length of the CDR3 is 15 residues. CDR1 is SGHRS and CDR2 is YFSETQ in the germline V gene. DNA for the CDR3: TGCGCCAGCAGCAATGGGAGGGGTGGACCCGGGGAGCTGTTTTTT. It translates to CASSNGRGGPGELFF.

V is TRBV5-1 and J is TRBJ1-2; 7 bases are shared with TRBD1. Losses at the gene ends were 3 bases for V and 3 bases for J; bases not matched to a gene: 8. CDR1 and CDR2 (germline): SGHRS, YFSETQ. CDR3 size: 15 residues. Written as DNA, the CDR3 is TGCGCCAGCAGCTACGATTCACAGGGGCACTATGGCTACACCTTC. Its protein is CASSYDSQGHYGYTF.

The chain joins TRBV5-6 to TRBJ1-1; no reliable D call. This CDR3 has 16 residues. The V gene lost 0 bases and the J gene lost 3 bases, with 15 bases spanning the gap. CDR1 is SGHDT, CDR2 YYEEEE, per germline. This chain's CDR3 is CASSLAKPGYDTEAFF. The DNA for the CDR3 is TGTGCCAGCAGCTTGGCCAAACCCGGTTATGACACTGAAGCTTTCTTT. Drawing the rest from reference TRBV5-6 and TRBJ1-1, the complete variable domain is DAGVTQSPTHLIKTRGQQVTLRCSPKSGHDTVSWYQQALGQGPQFIFQYYEEEERQRGNFPDRFSGHQFPNYSSELNVNALLLGDSALYLCASSLAKPGYDTEAFFGQGTRLTVV.

The CDR3 protein is CASSVEASQETQYF. The DNA for the CDR3 is TGTGCCAGCAGCGTAGAAGCTAGCCAAGAGACCCAGTACTTC. The chain recombines TRBV9 with TRBJ2-5; D remains ambiguous. Trimming left V 0 bases short and J 1 base short, with 7 bases between. Per the germline V gene, CDR1 is SGDLS and CDR2 is YYNGEE. This CDR3 has 14 residues.

The rearrangement links TRBV29-1 to TRBJ2-2, with 9 bases aligning to TRBD1. Trimming at V came to 6 bases and at J to 0 bases, leaving 2 bases not matched to a gene. CDR1 and CDR2 (germline): SQVTM, ANQGSEA. This CDR3 is 14 amino acids long. CDR3 coding DNA: TGCAGCGTGCGACAGGGGGCGAACACCGGGGAGCTGTTTTTT. Amino acid sequence: CSVRQGANTGELFF.

The chain employs TRBV13 and TRBJ1-4; 8 bases are shared with TRBD1. CDR3 length: 15 amino acids. V dropped 6 bases and J dropped 3; count of bases not matched to a gene: 6. The germline V gene has CDR1 PRHDT and CDR2 FYEKMQ (reference sequence). The CDR3 DNA sequence: TGTGCCAGCAGTGAGACAGGGGTTGCTAATGAAAAACTGTTTTTT. It translates to CASSETGVANEKLFF.

This clone was counted only a few times. The rearrangement uses TRBV28 and TRBJ1-4, with 8 bases that match TRBD1. Germline-derived CDR1 and CDR2 are MDHEN and SYDVKM. The CDR3 sequence is 14 residues long. The J segment lost 8 bases and the V segment lost 6 bases, leaving 8 bases of the junction unmatched. The CDR3 DNA follows: TGTGCCAGCAGCTATGGACAGGGAGTAGAAAAACTGTTTTTT. Encoded protein: CASSYGQGVEKLFF.

The chain has TRBV29-1 and TRBJ2-7; 7 nucleotides line up with TRBD2. V was pared by 7 bases and J by 3 bases, with 12 bases of the junction left unmatched. The CDR3 spans 14 residues. The germline V gene encodes CDR1 SQVTM and CDR2 ANQGSEA. This CDR3 is CSASKAGSFYEQYF. The CDR3 nucleotides read TGCAGCGCCTCGAAAGCGGGGTCTTTCTACGAGCAGTACTTC.

This clone was seen once. The genes are TRBV5-1 and TRBJ2-1, with D tentatively TRBD2 (6 bases). Germline loops: CDR1 SGHRS, CDR2 YFSETQ. The CDR3 length is 13 residues. Trimming left V 4 bases short and J 10 bases short, with 15 bases between. The CDR3 DNA follows: TGCGCCAGCAGCCGAACCCCGAGCGGGGAGCAGTTCTTC. Translated, it gives CASSRTPSGEQFF.

The chain carries TRBV5-5 and TRBJ1-5; maybe TRBD1 (6 bases). This CDR3 has 14 amino acids. V was cut by 3 bases and J by 1 base, with 8 bases left in between. Per germline, CDR1 SGHKS and CDR2 YYEKEE (reference sequence). The DNA for the CDR3 is TGTGCCAGCAGCTACAGGGCAAGCAATCAGCCCCAGCATTTT. Protein: CASSYRASNQPQHF.

The V call is TRBV11-2, the J call TRBJ1-5, with D tentatively TRBD1 (6 bases). This CDR3 has 15 amino acids. CDR1 and CDR2 from the germline V gene are SGHAT and FQNNGV. The V end was cut by 1 base, the J end by 2 bases, with 9 bases between. CDR3 sequence: CASSLGDTGNQPQHF. The CDR3 DNA reads as TGTGCCAGCAGCTTAGGGGACACTGGCAATCAGCCCCAGCATTTT.

The gene calls are TRBV9 and TRBJ1-2; 8 bases are shared with TRBD1. Germline CDR1 is SGDLS and CDR2 is YYNGEE. CDR3 length: 16 amino acids. The V and J ends lost 3 bases and 0 bases, in that order; junction bases with no gene match: 7. CDR3: CASSGLTGAPNYGYTF. The DNA of the CDR3 is TGTGCCAGCAGCGGCCTGACAGGGGCGCCTAACTATGGCTACACCTTC.

The chain recombines TRBV7-8 with TRBJ2-1; 9 nucleotides agree with TRBD2. Germline V gives CDR1 SGHVS, CDR2 FQNEAQ. Trimming cost V 5 bases and J 0 bases; bases outside gene matches: 14. This CDR3 is built from 19 residues. This CDR3 is CASSQGGLAWVSSYNEQFF. In DNA, the CDR3 is TGTGCCAGCAGCCAGGGAGGACTAGCGTGGGTAAGCTCCTACAATGAGCAGTTCTTC.

The genes are TRBV7-2 and TRBJ1-1; 8 bases align to TRBD1. J was trimmed by 5 bases and V by 2 bases; bases with no gene match: 7. Looked up from germline, CDR1 is SGHTA and CDR2 is FQGNSA. The CDR3 contains 15 residues. CDR3 sequence: CASSLRWDRTTEAFF. As DNA, the CDR3 is TGTGCCAGCAGCTTACGGTGGGACAGGACGACTGAAGCTTTCTTT.

The chain is built from TRBV7-6 and TRBJ1-5, with TRBD1 identical over 7 bases. Trimming cost V 1 base and J 1 base; bases outside gene matches: 7. Germline CDR1 is SGHVS and CDR2 is FNYEAQ. The CDR3 sequence is 17 residues long. As DNA, the CDR3 is TGTGCCAGCAGCTTAGGGCCCCGGGACAGAAGCAATCAGCCCCAGCATTTT. It yields the protein CASSLGPRDRSNQPQHF.

V gene TRBV5-1 combines with J gene TRBJ2-3; D may be TRBD1 (6 bases). Germline V gives CDR1 SGHRS, CDR2 YFSETQ. V shed 0 bases and J shed 2 bases, with 13 bases lying between them. CDR3 length equals 16 residues. This CDR3 is CASSLGQDEATDTQYF. DNA of the CDR3: TGCGCCAGCAGCTTGGGACAGGACGAAGCCACAGATACGCAGTATTTT.

The V call is TRBV5-1, the J call TRBJ1-2; the D is unclear. V was shortened by 0 bases and J by 7 bases, with 22 bases between the two germline ends. Per the germline V gene, CDR1 is SGHRS and CDR2 is YFSETQ. The CDR3 is made up of 17 amino acids. This CDR3 reads CASSLGVGEVVESGYTF. For the CDR3, the DNA is TGCGCCAGCAGCTTGGGGGTCGGCGAGGTGGTCGAGAGTGGCTACACCTTC.

The V call is TRBV28, the J call TRBJ1-5; D is possibly TRBD1 (5 bases). V lost 2 bases to trimming and J lost 11 bases, with 13 bases between them. Germline CDR1 is MDHEN and CDR2 is SYDVKM. The CDR3 covers 13 residues. CDR3 in amino acids: CASSLMGPGAQHF. In DNA form, the CDR3 reads TGTGCCAGCAGTTTAATGGGTCCGGGGGCCCAGCATTTT.

The chain links TRBV6-5 to TRBJ2-5, with a possible D match to TRBD2 (6 bases). This CDR3 spans 12 amino acids. Trimming cost V 5 bases and J 2 bases, with 6 bases left between them. Looked up from germline, CDR1 is MNHEY and CDR2 is SVGAGI. The CDR3 DNA reads TGTGCCAGCAGTAGCGGGCAAGAGACCCAGTACTTC. The encoded protein is CASSSGQETQYF.

Concerning this clone itself: The junction shows a germline mismatch at one end, possibly a read error. The chain links TRBV7-9 to TRBJ2-7; 10 bases align to TRBD2. Germline CDR1 and CDR2: SEHNR and FQNEAQ (reference sequence). The CDR3 is 18 residues long. The CDR3 DNA sequence: TGTTCCAGCAGCTTATTAGGGCTAGCGGGAGAACGAGAAGACGAGCAGTACTTC. It yields the protein CSSSLLGLAGEREDEQYF.